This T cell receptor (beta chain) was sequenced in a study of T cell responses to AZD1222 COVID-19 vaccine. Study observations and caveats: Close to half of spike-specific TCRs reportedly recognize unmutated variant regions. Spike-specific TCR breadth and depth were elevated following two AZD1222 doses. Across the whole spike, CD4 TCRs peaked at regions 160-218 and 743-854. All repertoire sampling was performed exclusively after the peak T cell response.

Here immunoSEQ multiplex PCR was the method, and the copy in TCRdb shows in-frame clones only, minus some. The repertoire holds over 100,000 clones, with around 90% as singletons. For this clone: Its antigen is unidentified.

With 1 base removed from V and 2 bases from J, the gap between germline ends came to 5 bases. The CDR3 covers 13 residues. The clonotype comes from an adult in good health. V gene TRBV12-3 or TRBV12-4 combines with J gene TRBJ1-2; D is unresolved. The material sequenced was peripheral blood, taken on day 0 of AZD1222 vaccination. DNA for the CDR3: TGTGCCAGCAGTTTAGTGGGGAACTATGGCTACACCTTC. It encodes CASSLVGNYGYTF.